Listed below are T cell receptor beta chains from one sample, sequenced in a study of cytomegalovirus exposure and HLA in healthy donors. TCRdb keeps only in-frame clones here, not all; method: immunoSEQ multiplex PCR. The sample lists about 21,000 clones; around 96% were seen once. Sequencing used PBMCs. Receptors originate from a man aged 25-45 years in good health and CMV-seropositive. Each CDR3 is given with its conserved first and last residue. Fields, in order: J gene, D gene, V gene, clone size, CDR3 DNA, CDR3 protein. A D gene is named only where the DNA matches it firmly. Only part of the rows carry a size: once, few, many, or a class if the clone is expanded.

j_gene: TRBJ2-1
d_gene: TRBD2
v_gene: TRBV15
abundance: .
CDR3nt: TGTGCCACCAGCGGCTTGGGACTAGCGGACTACTACAATGAGCAGTTCTTC
CDR3aa: CATSGLGLADYYNEQFF

j_gene: TRBJ2-5
d_gene: .
v_gene: TRBV11-2
abundance: .
CDR3nt: TGTGCCAGCAGCCCTGGGGCCTTCCAAGAGACCCAGTACTTC
CDR3aa: CASSPGAFQETQYF

j_gene: TRBJ2-7
d_gene: .
v_gene: TRBV30
abundance: .
CDR3nt: TGTGCCTGGAGTGTACGCCCCACTCGAAGAGTTGACGAGCAGTACTTC
CDR3aa: CAWSVRPTRRVDEQYF

j_gene: TRBJ2-7
d_gene: TRBD2
v_gene: TRBV28
abundance: .
CDR3nt: TGTGCCAGCAGTCCCACCCCGGGGAGGCTAGCGGGGGCGGCCGACTACGAGCAGTACTTC
CDR3aa: CASSPTPGRLAGAADYEQYF

j_gene: TRBJ2-7
d_gene: .
v_gene: TRBV4-1
abundance: .
CDR3nt: TGCGCCAGCAGCCACCTAGGACAGTCCCCAGGCGAGCAGTACTTC
CDR3aa: CASSHLGQSPGEQYF

j_gene: TRBJ2-1
d_gene: TRBD2
v_gene: TRBV27
abundance: .
CDR3nt: TGTGCCAGCAGTTTGGCGACTAGCGGGAAGGATGAGCAGTTCTTC
CDR3aa: CASSLATSGKDEQFF

j_gene: TRBJ1-5
d_gene: TRBD1
v_gene: TRBV6-5
abundance: .
CDR3nt: TGTGCCAGCAGTTACACCACAGGGGAGGATCAGCCCCAGCATTTT
CDR3aa: CASSYTTGEDQPQHF

j_gene: TRBJ1-5
d_gene: .
v_gene: TRBV19
abundance: once
CDR3nt: TGTGCCAGTAGTATGTTACAGTATAGCAATCAGCCCCAGCATTTT
CDR3aa: CASSMLQYSNQPQHF

j_gene: TRBJ2-1
d_gene: TRBD2
v_gene: TRBV29-1
abundance: .
CDR3nt: TGCAGCGTTGAAGGGCTAGCGGGAGTTTACAATGAGCAGTTCTTC
CDR3aa: CSVEGLAGVYNEQFF

j_gene: TRBJ2-3
d_gene: TRBD2
v_gene: TRBV27
abundance: .
CDR3nt: TGTGCCAGCAGTTCCCCGGGGACTAGGGGGAGCACAGATACGCAGTATTTT
CDR3aa: CASSSPGTRGSTDTQYF

j_gene: TRBJ2-1
d_gene: TRBD2
v_gene: TRBV28
abundance: .
CDR3nt: TGTGCCAGCAGCCTAGCGGGGAGCTCCTACAATGAGCAGTTCTTC
CDR3aa: CASSLAGSSYNEQFF

j_gene: TRBJ2-7
d_gene: .
v_gene: TRBV28
abundance: .
CDR3nt: TGTGCCAGCCGGACTGGCGGAGAGCAGTACTTC
CDR3aa: CASRTGGEQYF

j_gene: TRBJ2-3
d_gene: .
v_gene: TRBV9
abundance: .
CDR3nt: TGTGCCAGCAGCATTCAGACAGGAGTTTTCACAGATACGCAGTATTTT
CDR3aa: CASSIQTGVFTDTQYF

j_gene: TRBJ2-3
d_gene: .
v_gene: TRBV7-3
abundance: .
CDR3nt: TGTGCCAGCAGCTTAGGGCTACATCCTAGCACAGATACGCAGTATTTT
CDR3aa: CASSLGLHPSTDTQYF

j_gene: TRBJ1-2
d_gene: .
v_gene: TRBV6-4
abundance: .
CDR3nt: TGTGCCAGCAGCCCCCAGGAGGTGGTTAACTATGGCTACACCTTC
CDR3aa: CASSPQEVVNYGYTF

j_gene: TRBJ2-3
d_gene: TRBD2
v_gene: TRBV6-5
abundance: .
CDR3nt: TGTGCCAGCAGATGGACTAGCGGGAGCACAGATACGCAGTATTTT
CDR3aa: CASRWTSGSTDTQYF

j_gene: TRBJ2-5
d_gene: TRBD2
v_gene: TRBV30
abundance: .
CDR3nt: TGTGCCTGGAGTGTAGGGAGGGGAAGAGGAGAGACCCAGTACTTC
CDR3aa: CAWSVGRGRGETQYF

j_gene: TRBJ2-1
d_gene: TRBD2
v_gene: TRBV29-1
abundance: .
CDR3nt: TGCAGCGTTGAAGGTCTTCGGGAGGATTCCTACAATGAGCAGTTCTTC
CDR3aa: CSVEGLREDSYNEQFF

j_gene: TRBJ2-5
d_gene: .
v_gene: TRBV6-5
abundance: .
CDR3nt: TGTGCCAGCAGGCGAAACAGGGAAGAGACCCAGTACTTC
CDR3aa: CASRRNREETQYF

j_gene: TRBJ1-2
d_gene: .
v_gene: TRBV7-2
abundance: .
CDR3nt: TGTGCCAGCAGCCCGGGTGGCGGGGGCTACACCTTC
CDR3aa: CASSPGGGGYTF

j_gene: TRBJ2-1
d_gene: TRBD2
v_gene: TRBV6-6
abundance: .
CDR3nt: TGTGCCAGCAGTTACTCACGGGAGGGCCCCCATGAGCAGTTCTTC
CDR3aa: CASSYSREGPHEQFF

j_gene: TRBJ2-7
d_gene: .
v_gene: TRBV28
abundance: once
CDR3nt: TGTGCCAGCAGTCCACCGACAGTGAGGGAGCAGTACTTC
CDR3aa: CASSPPTVREQYF

j_gene: TRBJ2-6
d_gene: TRBD1
v_gene: TRBV4-3
abundance: .
CDR3nt: TGCGCCAGCAGCCAAGGAGCCGGGACAGGGGTCTCTGGGGCCAACGTCCTGACTTTC
CDR3aa: CASSQGAGTGVSGANVLTF

j_gene: TRBJ1-5
d_gene: .
v_gene: TRBV27
abundance: .
CDR3nt: TGTGCCAGCAGTTTACGGGAGGGAAGCAATCAGCCCCAGCATTTT
CDR3aa: CASSLREGSNQPQHF

j_gene: TRBJ2-3
d_gene: TRBD1
v_gene: TRBV29-1
abundance: .
CDR3nt: TGCAGCGTTGAGTCGGCAGGGGGTAGATCAGATACGCAGTATTTT
CDR3aa: CSVESAGGRSDTQYF

j_gene: TRBJ2-1
d_gene: .
v_gene: TRBV9
abundance: once
CDR3nt: TGTGCCAGCAGCGTAGTTCTCCAGCAGTTCTTC
CDR3aa: CASSVVLQQFF

j_gene: TRBJ2-7
d_gene: TRBD1
v_gene: TRBV11-2
abundance: .
CDR3nt: TGTGCCAGCAGCCGAGGACAGGGCGACGAGCAGTACTTC
CDR3aa: CASSRGQGDEQYF

j_gene: TRBJ2-2
d_gene: TRBD1
v_gene: TRBV5-1
abundance: .
CDR3nt: TGCGCCAGCAGCTCCAGGGGGTCCGGGGAGCTGTTTTTT
CDR3aa: CASSSRGSGELFF

j_gene: TRBJ2-5
d_gene: TRBD2
v_gene: TRBV4-1
abundance: once
CDR3nt: TGCGCCAGCAGCCAACTGGGGGGAGCGGGGGAGACCCAGTACTTC
CDR3aa: CASSQLGGAGETQYF

j_gene: TRBJ2-4
d_gene: .
v_gene: TRBV30
abundance: once
CDR3nt: TGTGCCTGGAGTCCCCTCCCCCGGGACTCAAACATTCAGTACTTC
CDR3aa: CAWSPLPRDSNIQYF

j_gene: TRBJ2-3
d_gene: TRBD2
v_gene: TRBV2
abundance: .
CDR3nt: TGTGCCAGCAGACGGGGAGGGGTCCCCTCCACAGATACGCAGTATTTT
CDR3aa: CASRRGGVPSTDTQYF

j_gene: TRBJ2-3
d_gene: .
v_gene: TRBV4-1
abundance: .
CDR3nt: TGCGCCAGCAGCCAAAAAGAGGGAACAGATACGCAGTATTTT
CDR3aa: CASSQKEGTDTQYF

j_gene: TRBJ2-2
d_gene: TRBD2
v_gene: TRBV9
abundance: once
CDR3nt: TGTGCCAGCAGCGTAGGGCTAGCGGGATGGGAGCTGTTTTTT
CDR3aa: CASSVGLAGWELFF

j_gene: TRBJ1-2
d_gene: TRBD1
v_gene: TRBV7-2
abundance: once
CDR3nt: TGTGCCAGCAGCTCAACATTGACAGGGAGCTACTATGGCTACACCTTC
CDR3aa: CASSSTLTGSYYGYTF

j_gene: TRBJ2-1
d_gene: TRBD2
v_gene: TRBV11-2
abundance: once
CDR3nt: TGTGCCAGCAGCTCTATAGCGGGAGCGAGTGAGCAGTTCTTC
CDR3aa: CASSSIAGASEQFF

j_gene: TRBJ2-1
d_gene: .
v_gene: TRBV27
abundance: .
CDR3nt: TGTGCCAGCAGCCTGGATCAGGGAAGGGTGGCCGATGAGCAGTTCTTC
CDR3aa: CASSLDQGRVADEQFF

j_gene: TRBJ2-2
d_gene: .
v_gene: TRBV5-1
abundance: once
CDR3nt: TGCGCCAGCAGCTTAGGCGGGGACACCGGGGAGCTGTTTTTT
CDR3aa: CASSLGGDTGELFF

j_gene: TRBJ2-1
d_gene: .
v_gene: TRBV27
abundance: .
CDR3nt: TGTGCCAGCAGTTTATCTGTCGGACAGAAGACGACCTCCTACAATGAGCAGTTCTTC
CDR3aa: CASSLSVGQKTTSYNEQFF

j_gene: TRBJ2-3
d_gene: TRBD2
v_gene: TRBV6-4
abundance: .
CDR3nt: TGTGCCAGCAGTGAACTAGCGGGAGGTCCAGATACGCAGTATTTT
CDR3aa: CASSELAGGPDTQYF

j_gene: TRBJ1-3
d_gene: .
v_gene: TRBV4-3
abundance: .
CDR3nt: TGCGCCAGCAGCCAAGTCCGAGGCCCGCCGGTCTCTGGAAACACCATATATTTT
CDR3aa: CASSQVRGPPVSGNTIYF

j_gene: TRBJ2-2
d_gene: .
v_gene: TRBV27
abundance: .
CDR3nt: TGTGCCAGCAGTCCCGGGGTGACCGGGGAGCTGTTTTTT
CDR3aa: CASSPGVTGELFF

j_gene: TRBJ2-7
d_gene: .
v_gene: TRBV7-9
abundance: .
CDR3nt: TGTGCCAGCAGCTTAGAGCACTACGAGCAGTACTTC
CDR3aa: CASSLEHYEQYF

j_gene: TRBJ2-1
d_gene: TRBD2
v_gene: TRBV7-3
abundance: .
CDR3nt: TGTGCCAGCAGACATAGCGGGAGGAGCTCCTACAATGAGCAGTTCTTC
CDR3aa: CASRHSGRSSYNEQFF

j_gene: TRBJ1-5
d_gene: .
v_gene: TRBV2
abundance: .
CDR3nt: TGTGCCAGCAGTGAAAAGGGGGGGAGCAATCAGCCCCAGCATTTT
CDR3aa: CASSEKGGSNQPQHF

j_gene: TRBJ2-3
d_gene: .
v_gene: TRBV27
abundance: .
CDR3nt: TGTGCCAGCAGTTTCGGGAATACGCAGTATTTT
CDR3aa: CASSFGNTQYF

j_gene: TRBJ2-7
d_gene: .
v_gene: TRBV7-7
abundance: .
CDR3nt: TGTGCTAGCAGCTTAGGAGCCGGTTACGAGCAGTACTTC
CDR3aa: CASSLGAGYEQYF

j_gene: TRBJ1-1
d_gene: TRBD1
v_gene: TRBV29-1
abundance: .
CDR3nt: TGCAGCGTACGGGACAGAACTAACACTGAAGCTTTCTTT
CDR3aa: CSVRDRTNTEAFF

j_gene: TRBJ2-2
d_gene: .
v_gene: TRBV5-1
abundance: .
CDR3nt: TGCGCCAGCAGCTTGGGGCTTCGGGAATTAGCCGGGGAGCTGTTTTTT
CDR3aa: CASSLGLRELAGELFF

j_gene: TRBJ2-1
d_gene: TRBD2
v_gene: TRBV18
abundance: .
CDR3nt: TGTGCCAGCTCACTGAAAGCGGGAGGACTGCAACCCAATGAGCAGTTCTTC
CDR3aa: CASSLKAGGLQPNEQFF

j_gene: TRBJ1-1
d_gene: .
v_gene: TRBV28
abundance: .
CDR3nt: TGTGCCAGCAGACAGGGCACTGAAGCTTTCTTT
CDR3aa: CASRQGTEAFF

j_gene: TRBJ2-3
d_gene: .
v_gene: TRBV6-4
abundance: .
CDR3nt: TGTGCCAGCAGTGCGGCGGGGAGCACAGATACGCAGTATTTT
CDR3aa: CASSAAGSTDTQYF

j_gene: TRBJ2-1
d_gene: .
v_gene: TRBV20-1
abundance: once
CDR3nt: TGCAGTGCTACGACTGAGCGGCCGCAGTTCTTC
CDR3aa: CSATTERPQFF

j_gene: TRBJ2-7
d_gene: TRBD1
v_gene: TRBV14
abundance: .
CDR3nt: TGTGCCAGCGCAGAGGAACAGGGGCCCTACGAGCAGTACTTC
CDR3aa: CASAEEQGPYEQYF

j_gene: TRBJ1-2
d_gene: TRBD1
v_gene: TRBV6-1
abundance: .
CDR3nt: TGTGCCAGCATTCTCACAGGGGGGAGATCTCGCCACACCTTC
CDR3aa: CASILTGGRSRHTF

j_gene: TRBJ2-7
d_gene: .
v_gene: TRBV29-1
abundance: .
CDR3nt: TGCAGCGTTAAAAAGCTAGCTATCTCCTACGAGCAGTACTTC
CDR3aa: CSVKKLAISYEQYF

j_gene: TRBJ2-1
d_gene: TRBD2
v_gene: TRBV7-2
abundance: .
CDR3nt: TGTGCCAGCAGCCCGCGGGGGGCGTACAATGAGCAGTTCTTC
CDR3aa: CASSPRGAYNEQFF

j_gene: TRBJ2-7
d_gene: TRBD1
v_gene: TRBV6-5
abundance: .
CDR3nt: TGTGCCAGCAGGCACGACAGGGGGCAAAACGAGCAGTACTTC
CDR3aa: CASRHDRGQNEQYF